One T cell receptor beta chain is described in this entry. What it binds is not known. Other DNA sequences of this sample code for an identical CDR3. J lost 3 bases, V lost 0 bases, and 2 bases had no gene match. CDR1 KGHSH and CDR2 LQKENI come from the germline V gene. The CDR3 is 15 residues long. The repertoire was sequenced with immunoSEQ multiplex PCR; TCRdb's copy has only in-frame clones and lacks some. The top ten hold approximately 0.56% of the sample, which has around 55,000 clones, around 90% seen once. This specimen belongs to a study of graft-versus-host responses after intestinal transplantation. About the research overall: Induction with anti-thymocyte globulin, then tacrolimus and steroids for roughly three years, was given to all recipients.

Findings and caveats of the study: Investigators detected GvH clones in recipient marrow, with some emerging earlier in ileum or blood.

V and J are TRBV18 and TRBJ1-1; 9 bases match TRBD1. The sequence was collected from a human donor who was the organ donor for an intestinal transplant. This specimen consisted of unstimulated CD4+ T cells sorted from spleen or lymph node cells, obtained before transplant. CDR3 in DNA: TGTGCCAGCTCACCACCCGACAGGGGGTACACTGAAGCTTTCTTT. Protein: CASSPPDRGYTEAFF.